This T cell receptor beta chain was sequenced for a study of blood T cell repertoires in COVID-19. Study background: Donors in the United States, Italy and Spain gave samples during acute or convalescent COVID-19. Nucleic acid was either cDNA or gDNA, and it came from T cells, B-cell-depleted T cells, or PBMCs.

This CDR3 has 16 residues. V lost 1 base, J lost 6 bases, and 8 bases stayed unmatched. Germline V gives CDR1 SEHNR, CDR2 FQNEAQ (reference sequence). In the source study's methods: Amplification of reference gene primers provided the estimated nucleated cell counts. Profiled with immunoSEQ multiplex PCR; TCRdb holds only in-frame clones, not every one. V and J calls and clone size are copied from that table; D and trimming were computed from the DNA. The sample has tens of thousands of clones, roughly 90% seen once. The sequence came from a woman of 80 years or more with acute or convalescent COVID-19. This chain uses TRBV7-9 with TRBJ2-1; 8 bases agree with TRBD2. The source material was peripheral blood. CDR3 loop: CASSLGGSGRGNEQFF. Here the CDR3 DNA reads TGTGCCAGCAGCTTAGGTGGGAGCGGGAGAGGCAATGAGCAGTTCTTC.